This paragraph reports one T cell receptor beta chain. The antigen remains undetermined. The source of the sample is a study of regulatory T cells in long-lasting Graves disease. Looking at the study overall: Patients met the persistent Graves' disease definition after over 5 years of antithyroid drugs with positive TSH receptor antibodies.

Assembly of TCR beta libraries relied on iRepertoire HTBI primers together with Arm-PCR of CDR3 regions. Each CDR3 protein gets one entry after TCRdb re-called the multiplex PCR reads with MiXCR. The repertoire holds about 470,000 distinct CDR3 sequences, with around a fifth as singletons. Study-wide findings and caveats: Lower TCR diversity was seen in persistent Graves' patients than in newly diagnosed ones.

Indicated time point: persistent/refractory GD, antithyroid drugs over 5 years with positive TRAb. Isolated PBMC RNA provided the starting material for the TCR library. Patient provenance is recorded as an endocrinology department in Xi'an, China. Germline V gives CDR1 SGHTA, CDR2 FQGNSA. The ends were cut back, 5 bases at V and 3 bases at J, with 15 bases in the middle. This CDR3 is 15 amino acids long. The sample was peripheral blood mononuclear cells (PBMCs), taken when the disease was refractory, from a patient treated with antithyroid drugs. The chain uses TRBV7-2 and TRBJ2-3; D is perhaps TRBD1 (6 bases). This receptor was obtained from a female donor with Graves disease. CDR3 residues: CASSPGQTGTDTQYF. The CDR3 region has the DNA TGTGCCAGCAGCCCAGGACAGACGGGGACAGATACGCAGTATTTT. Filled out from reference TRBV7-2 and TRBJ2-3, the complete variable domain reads GAGVSQSPSNKVTEKGKDVELRCDPISGHTALYWYRQSLGQGLEFLIYFQGNSAPDKSGLPSDRFSAERTGGSVSTLTIQRTQQEDSAVYLCASSPGQTGTDTQYFGPGTRLTVL.